One T cell receptor beta chain is described in this entry. This clonotype was seen a handful of times. Which antigen it targets is not known. The sample holds no much larger clone one base away, and base qualities are not on file. These data belong to a study of CD8 T cells in ankylosing spondylitis (dated by TCRdb to 2016 to 2017). Some background on the complete study: The study profiled T cell receptor beta repertoires in healthy donors and ankylosing spondylitis patients to find disease-linked TCR variants. The whole study cohort included about a hundred healthy donors and under 30 ankylosing spondylitis patients. Peripheral blood samples were taken, and synovial fluid was additionally collected from ankylosing spondylitis patients.

Reading from cysteine to phenylalanine, the CDR3 counts 18 amino acids. Only CDR3 DNA remains: 54 bases, in frame from the first base. V is clipped by 6 bases and J by 4 bases, and the sequence between their germline boundaries is 24 bases long. Sequencer: Illumina HiSeq 2500. Quantitative 5'-RACE with molecular barcodes was used to prepare TCR beta libraries. Processing in the source paper ran as follows. A new computational method, built on a probabilistic model of VDJ rearrangement, was used to identify disease-linked TCR variants. The public reads were reprocessed in TCRdb via fastp at Q25 and MiXCR, keeping in-frame beta chains. One record per CDR3 amino acid sequence lists the most common genes and DNA. TCRdb's processing, not the study's, gives the V and J calls here. This sample lists approximately 110,000 distinct CDR3 sequences; 20% to 30% were detected once. 9% to 15% of the sample is held by the ten biggest clonotypes.

Here is what the overall study found, with its caveats: Some TCR beta motif variants had previously been reported in synovial fluid and blood of reactive arthritis patients, which suggested common disease-initiation mechanisms. A CD8+ phenotype was shown by the disease-linked clones, which were found at relatively low frequencies in peripheral blood. Blood from ankylosing spondylitis patients appeared to be characterized by a TCR beta motif made up of about 8 highly homologous amino acid variants. Significant enrichment of the disease-linked clones was reported in matched synovial fluid samples from ankylosing spondylitis patients.

For each ankylosing spondylitis patient, the synovial fluid sample was matched to a blood sample from that same patient. The source material was synovial fluid, either unsorted or a sorted T cell fraction (not recorded which). The TCR originated in a male donor with ankylosing spondylitis. The chain is made from TRBV12-3 or TRBV12-4 and TRBJ2-2; TRBD1 is possibly the D segment (6 matching bases). The CDR3 in this case is CASRLSWGRSNFTGELFF. The DNA sequence is as follows: TGTGCCAGCAGACTTTCGTGGGGGCGGTCGAACTTCACCGGGGAGCTGTTTTTT.